This entry lists 25 T cell receptor beta chains sequenced from one sample in a study of T-cell reconstitution after alpha-beta-depleted transplantation in children. During its preparation, the TCRbeta library received unique molecular identifiers. MiXCR, run by TCRdb on the PCR reads, gives a single entry per CDR3 protein. Of about 460,000 distinct CDR3 sequences in the sample, roughly an eighth were seen once. The input for sequencing was PBMCs from the stem cell graft donor, taken from the stem cell graft. Receptors were obtained from a human donor who donated a stem cell graft to a child with combined immunodeficiency.

This clonotype occurred a few times. This chain uses TRBV5-6 with TRBJ2-3; a weak D match, TRBD1 (5 bases). This CDR3 contains 15 residues. V was cut by 2 bases and J by 0 bases, with 10 bases left in between. Germline CDR1 and CDR2: SGHDT and YYEEEE. The CDR3 here is CASSFTGTSTDTQYF. DNA of the CDR3: TGTGCCAGCAGCTTTACAGGTACTAGCACAGATACGCAGTATTTT.

This chain uses TRBV19 with TRBJ1-4; tentatively, D is TRBD1 (5 bases). The CDR3 has 13 amino acids. V was pared by 5 bases and J by 12 bases, with 16 bases between. CDR1 is LNHDA, CDR2 SQIVND, per germline (reference sequence). CDR3 DNA sequence: TGTGCCAGTAGTTCGGGACGGCGTGGGGAACTGTTTTTT. This translates into CASSSGRRGELFF.

The rearrangement uses TRBV7-9 and TRBJ2-7; the D is unclear. The V and J ends lost 1 base and 6 bases respectively, with 16 bases between them. This CDR3 has 15 residues. Germline CDR1 and CDR2: SEHNR and FQNEAQ (reference sequence). The CDR3: CASSLESVTRPEQYF. In DNA, the CDR3 is TGTGCCAGCAGCTTAGAAAGTGTGACGCGGCCCGAGCAGTACTTC.

The rearrangement joins TRBV11-3 to TRBJ2-3; no clear D. Trimming shortened V by 5 bases and J by 1 base, and 10 bases separated the two germline ends. The CDR3 is 14 amino acids. CDR1 and CDR2 (germline): SGHNT, YENEEA. The CDR3 DNA reads TGTGCCAGCAGCCGCATCAAGGGCACAGATACGCAGTATTTT. Its protein product is CASSRIKGTDTQYF.

This chain uses TRBV18 with TRBJ1-1; D remains unclear. There are 16 residues in the CDR3. The V and J ends lost 3 bases and 3 bases respectively, with 17 bases between them. CDR1 is KGHSH and CDR2 is LQKENI in the germline V gene. CDR3 in DNA: TGTGCCAGCTCACCCGCGGTGCACCTCGGGGACACTGAAGCTTTCTTT. It encodes CASSPAVHLGDTEAFF.

A few counts support this clonotype. The V and J genes are TRBV27 and TRBJ2-1; D is ambiguous. Germline loops: CDR1 MNHEY, CDR2 SMNVEV (reference sequence). Deletions cut 5 bases from V and 2 bases from J, with 13 bases between. This CDR3 region has 15 residues. CDR3 sequence reads: CASSNTIGAYNEQFF. The CDR3 region has the DNA TGTGCCAGCAGTAACACGATTGGGGCCTACAATGAGCAGTTCTTC.

This clonotype was observed a handful of times. The rearrangement joins TRBV12-3 or TRBV12-4 to TRBJ1-1, with 7 bases aligning to TRBD1. The CDR3 runs to 13 residues. The trim removed 7 bases at V and 5 bases at J, leaving 7 bases unmatched. The CDR3 spells CASNRDSLTEAFF. Here the CDR3 DNA reads TGTGCCAGCAATAGGGACAGTTTGACTGAAGCTTTCTTT.

This chain connects TRBV12-3 or TRBV12-4 to TRBJ1-1; D not resolved. The germline V and J ends were trimmed by 5 bases and 0 bases, with 10 bases remaining between them. The CDR3 is 14 residues long. This chain's CDR3 is CASSRDGVNTEAFF. Written as DNA, the CDR3 is TGTGCCAGCAGTCGCGACGGGGTGAACACTGAAGCTTTCTTT.

The chain uses TRBV30 and TRBJ2-7, with D unresolved. The germline CDR1 and CDR2 sequences are GTSNPN and SVGIG (reference sequence). Deletions cut 2 bases from V and 0 bases from J, with 11 bases between. This CDR3 contains 14 residues. DNA of the CDR3: TGTGCCTGGAGTCCCGGGCCGAGCTCCTACGAGCAGTACTTC. Protein product: CAWSPGPSSYEQYF.

This clonotype was picked up a small number of times. This chain links TRBV4-3 with TRBJ2-2; 10 bases agree with TRBD1. V shed 4 bases, J shed 4 bases, and the junction held 15 bases outside the gene matches. The CDR3 is made up of 19 amino acids. Germline loops: CDR1 LGHNA, CDR2 YSLEER. Written as DNA, the CDR3 is TGCGCCAGCAGCCTGTTTAGCCGGGACAGGGGCTACCGCACCGGGGAGCTGTTTTTT. It translates to CASSLFSRDRGYRTGELFF.

This clonotype was detected ten times or more. Relative to the germline gene, one junction end is altered; a read error may explain this. The CDR3 coding sequence is TGTGCCAGCAGCTCCCCGACCCTCGGCACCAGGGAGCTGTTTTTT. Its translation is CASSSPTLGTRELFF. The chain links TRBV7-2 to TRBJ2-2; unclear D gene. The CDR3 covers 15 residues. Germline CDR1 is SGHTA and CDR2 is FQGNSA.

This clonotype was seen a handful of times. The chain is built from TRBV18 and TRBJ2-1, with a tentative D call TRBD2 (6 bases). This CDR3 region has 13 residues. Trimming took 2 bases from V and 9 from J, leaving 11 bases between them. Germline V gene lookup returns CDR1 KGHSH and CDR2 LQKENI. The CDR3 spells CASSPREAPEQFF. Here the CDR3 DNA reads TGTGCCAGCTCACCAAGGGAGGCGCCTGAGCAGTTCTTC.

CDR3 sequence (DNA): TGTGCCAGCAGTGAAGTGGGCAGGAGCTCCTACGAGCAGTACTTC. Its protein product is CASSEVGRSSYEQYF. The J gene is TRBJ2-7, the V gene TRBV2, with D unresolved. The CDR3 length is 15 residues. CDR1 is SNHLY, CDR2 FYNNEI, per germline. V was cut by 1 base and J by 0 bases, with 10 bases left in between. The full variable domain, in which reference TRBV2 and TRBJ2-7 provide the parts outside the CDR3, is EPEVTQTPSHQVTQMGQEVILRCVPISNHLYFYWYRQILGQKVEFLVSFYNNEISEKSEIFDDQFSVERPDGSNFTLKIRSTKLEDSAMYFCASSEVGRSSYEQYFGPGTRLTVT.

CDR3 sequence reads: CASSPGDERSYNEQFF. Here the CDR3 DNA reads TGCGCCAGCAGCCCGGGGGATGAAAGGTCCTACAATGAGCAGTTCTTC. The rearrangement joins TRBV5-1 to TRBJ2-1, with TRBD2 as a possible D gene (6 bases). Germline V gives CDR1 SGHRS, CDR2 YFSETQ. Trimming removed 4 bases from V and 1 base from J, with 15 bases in between. The CDR3 is 16 residues long.

This clonotype has just a few counts. J is TRBJ1-1 and V is TRBV25-1; D is unclear. From germline, CDR1 is MGHDK and CDR2 SYGVNS. V lost 3 bases and J lost 2, with 4 bases in between. The CDR3 is 12 residues long. The CDR3 DNA reads TGTGCCAGCAGTGACCTTAACACTGAAGCTTTCTTT. It codes for CASSDLNTEAFF.

This clonotype was counted ten times or more. The rearrangement links TRBV12-3 or TRBV12-4 to TRBJ2-7, with D perhaps given as TRBD1 or TRBD2 (7 bases each). V was shortened by 8 bases and J by 3 bases, with 20 bases between the two germline ends. The CDR3 consists of 15 residues. The CDR3 DNA is TGTGCCAGCGGACTCCAGGGGGGGAATATCTACGAGCAGTACTTC. It is translated as CASGLQGGNIYEQYF.

This clonotype was observed a handful of times. The rearrangement joins TRBV28 to TRBJ2-1; D gene uncertain. Per the germline V gene, CDR1 is MDHEN and CDR2 is SYDVKM. V was clipped by 6 bases and J by 8 bases, with 17 bases between them. The CDR3 covers 14 residues. The chain's CDR3 is CASRFPSLSDEQFF. The CDR3 DNA reads TGTGCCAGCAGGTTCCCGTCACTTTCGGATGAGCAGTTCTTC.

In this sample, this clonotype turned up a few times. This chain joins TRBV10-3 and TRBJ1-5; D is undetermined. The CDR3 totals 13 residues. V lost 2 bases to trimming and J lost 4 bases, with 6 bases between them. CDR1 is ENHRY, CDR2 SYGVKD, per germline. The CDR3 DNA is TGTGCCATCAGTGAGCGCTGGAATCAGCCCCAGCATTTT. This sequence encodes CAISERWNQPQHF.

This chain connects TRBV20-1 to TRBJ2-1; 7 bases match TRBD1. Germline V gives CDR1 DFQATT, CDR2 SNEGSKA (reference sequence). The length of the CDR3 is 12 residues. Here the CDR3 reads CSARTGGNEQFF. The CDR3, as DNA: TGCAGCGCCCGGACAGGAGGCAATGAGCAGTTCTTC.

This clonotype has a count of ten or more. One end of the junction varies from germline; a read error may be responsible. The chain employs TRBV6-1 and TRBJ2-3, with D possibly TRBD2 on 6 matching bases. Germline CDR1 reads MNHNS; CDR2 reads SASEGT. CDR3 length: 14 residues. CDR3 nucleotide sequence: TGTGCCAGCAGTAAAGCGGAGGGTTTAGATACGCAGTATTTT. Translation gives CASSKAEGLDTQYF.

In its sample, this clonotype was seen a few times. The chain recombines TRBV20-1 with TRBJ2-3; TRBD2 matches at 11 bases. The CDR3 is 15 residues long. Trimming cost V 6 bases and J 3 bases; bases outside gene matches: 8. Germline V gene sequence: CDR1 DFQATT, CDR2 SNEGSKA (reference sequence). CDR3 nucleotide sequence: TGCAGTGCGACACAGACTAGCGGGGTTACAGATACGCAGTATTTT. This sequence encodes CSATQTSGVTDTQYF.

This sequence joins TRBV18 and TRBJ1-1; D gene unclear. From germline, CDR1 is KGHSH and CDR2 LQKENI. V gave up 6 bases and J gave up 2 bases, with 19 bases separating them. The CDR3 is 16 amino acids. The CDR3 protein is CASSPSAWRFNTEAFF. The CDR3 nucleotides are TGTGCCAGCTCCCCTAGCGCGTGGCGATTTAACACTGAAGCTTTCTTT.

In its sample, this clonotype was seen a few times. V and J are TRBV30 and TRBJ2-1, with 9 bases fitting TRBD2. Germline loops: CDR1 GTSNPN, CDR2 SVGIG (reference sequence). J was trimmed by 2 bases and V by 2 bases; bases with no gene match: 7. The CDR3 covers 16 residues. CDR3 loop: CAWSTQGGRAYNEQFF. CDR3 nucleotides: TGTGCCTGGAGTACCCAGGGCGGGAGGGCCTACAATGAGCAGTTCTTC. The full variable domain, completed using reference TRBV30 and TRBJ2-1, is SQTIHQWPATLVQPVGSPLSLECTVEGTSNPNLYWYRQAAGRGLQLLFYSVGIGQISSEVPQNLSASRPQDRQFILSSKKLLLSDSGFYLCAWSTQGGRAYNEQFFGPGTRLTVL.

The rearrangement uses TRBV15 and TRBJ1-6, with D tentatively TRBD1 (5 bases). Between the trimmed V and J ends, which lost 0 bases and 10 bases, there was a span of 19 bases. CDR3 length equals 17 residues. Germline assignment: CDR1 LNHNV and CDR2 YYDKDF (reference sequence). The CDR3 DNA is TGTGCCACCAGCAGAGATAGCTGGCCAGGGAGCAACTCACCCCTCCACTTT. Translating gives CATSRDSWPGSNSPLHF.

The chain couples TRBV4-1 to TRBJ1-5, with a weak D call TRBD1 (5 bases). The CDR3 runs 15 residues. The germline V gene encodes CDR1 MGHRA and CDR2 YSYEKL. The V end was cut by 4 bases, the J end by 0 bases, with 10 bases between. The CDR3 region is CASSLRGHSNQPQHF. The CDR3 nucleotides read TGCGCCAGCAGCCTTCGAGGACATAGCAATCAGCCCCAGCATTTT.